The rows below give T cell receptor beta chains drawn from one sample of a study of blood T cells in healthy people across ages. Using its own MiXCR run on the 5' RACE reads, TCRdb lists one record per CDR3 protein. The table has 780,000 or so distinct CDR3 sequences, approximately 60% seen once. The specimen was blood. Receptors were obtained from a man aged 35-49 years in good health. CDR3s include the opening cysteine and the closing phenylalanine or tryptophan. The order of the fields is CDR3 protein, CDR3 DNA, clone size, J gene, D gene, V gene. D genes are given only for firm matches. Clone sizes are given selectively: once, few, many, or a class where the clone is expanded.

CDR3: CASSPGDRAVETQYF
DNA: TGTGCCAGCTCACCAGGGGACAGGGCCGTAGAGACCCAGTACTTC
size: -
J: TRBJ2-5
D: TRBD1
V: TRBV18

CDR3: CASSPGQAQNTGELFF
DNA: TGTGCCAGCAGTCCCGGACAGGCCCAGAACACCGGGGAGCTGTTTTTT
size: -
J: TRBJ2-2
D: TRBD1
V: TRBV12-3/TRBV12-4

CDR3: CASNRADTQYF
DNA: TGTGCCAGCAACCGGGCAGATACGCAGTATTTT
size: -
J: TRBJ2-3
D: -
V: TRBV6-5

CDR3: CATSPTLGDYYGYTF
DNA: TGTGCCACCAGCCCTACCCTAGGGGACTACTATGGCTACACCTTC
size: few
J: TRBJ1-2
D: -
V: TRBV15

CDR3: CASSLDWGGYTF
DNA: TGTGCCAGCAGTTTAGATTGGGGAGGCTACACCTTC
size: -
J: TRBJ1-2
D: -
V: TRBV12-3/TRBV12-4

CDR3: CASSFGTEGTEAFF
DNA: TGTGCCAGCAGCTTTGGAACAGAGGGCACTGAAGCTTTCTTT
size: -
J: TRBJ1-1
D: -
V: TRBV7-6

CDR3: CASGAGVQETQYF
DNA: TGTGCCAGCGGGGCGGGGGTTCAAGAGACCCAGTACTTC
size: -
J: TRBJ2-5
D: TRBD2
V: TRBV25-1

CDR3: CASRRQRSDNEQFF
DNA: TGTGCCAGCCGACGACAGCGGTCAGACAATGAGCAGTTCTTC
size: few
J: TRBJ2-1
D: -
V: TRBV28

CDR3: CASSSPNAEAFF
DNA: TGTGCCAGCAGCTCCCCGAACGCTGAAGCTTTCTTT
size: few
J: TRBJ1-1
D: -
V: TRBV7-2

CDR3: CSARDPLSSGRSETQYF
DNA: TGCAGTGCTAGAGACCCCCTTTCGTCCGGGAGGTCTGAGACCCAGTACTTC
size: few
J: TRBJ2-5
D: TRBD2
V: TRBV20-1

CDR3: CSVDGLADGNIQYF
DNA: TGCAGCGTTGACGGACTAGCGGATGGAAACATTCAGTACTTC
size: many
J: TRBJ2-4
D: TRBD2
V: TRBV29-1

CDR3: CASSSTSLQGARENEQFF
DNA: TGTGCCAGCAGCTCAACCTCCTTACAGGGGGCGAGGGAGAATGAGCAGTTCTTC
size: -
J: TRBJ2-1
D: TRBD1
V: TRBV7-9

CDR3: CASSRTGTGTTEQYF
DNA: TGCGCCAGCAGCCGAACCGGGACAGGGACTACCGAGCAGTACTTC
size: -
J: TRBJ2-7
D: TRBD1
V: TRBV4-3

CDR3: CASSLLAYEQYF
DNA: TGTGCCAGCAGCTTACTGGCCTACGAGCAGTACTTC
size: -
J: TRBJ2-7
D: -
V: TRBV28

CDR3: CASSCSLLVSYNEQFF
DNA: TGTGCCAGCAGTTGCTCCTTGCTAGTCTCCTACAATGAGCAGTTCTTC
size: -
J: TRBJ2-1
D: -
V: TRBV6-5

CDR3: CASHRAPISTDTQYF
DNA: TGTGCCAGTCATCGTGCCCCCATTAGCACAGATACGCAGTATTTT
size: -
J: TRBJ2-3
D: -
V: TRBV12-3/TRBV12-4

CDR3: CASSGGLTYQPQHF
DNA: TGTGCCAGCAGTGGGGGACTGACGTATCAGCCCCAGCATTTT
size: -
J: TRBJ1-5
D: -
V: TRBV25-1

CDR3: CASSLGVGGDTQYF
DNA: TGTGCCAGCAGCTTGGGGGTGGGGGGAGATACGCAGTATTTT
size: -
J: TRBJ2-3
D: -
V: TRBV7-2

CDR3: CASSEGTEHNQPQHF
DNA: TGTGCCAGCAGCGAGGGGACGGAGCACAATCAGCCCCAGCATTTT
size: few
J: TRBJ1-5
D: -
V: TRBV6-1

CDR3: CAISDMNDLYGYTF
DNA: TGTGCCATCAGTGACATGAATGACCTATATGGCTACACCTTC
size: few
J: TRBJ1-2
D: -
V: TRBV10-3

CDR3: CSGGTGDNEQFF
DNA: TGCAGCGGGGGGACAGGGGACAATGAGCAGTTCTTC
size: -
J: TRBJ2-1
D: TRBD1
V: TRBV29-1

CDR3: CASSQVQTARERYF
DNA: TGCGCCAGCAGCCAAGTACAGACCGCAAGGGAGCGGTACTTC
size: -
J: TRBJ2-7
D: -
V: TRBV4-3

CDR3: CASFRSGANVLTF
DNA: TGTGCCAGTTTCCGCTCTGGGGCCAACGTCCTGACTTTC
size: -
J: TRBJ2-6
D: -
V: TRBV28

CDR3: CSARGQLGQPQHF
DNA: TGCAGTGCTAGAGGGCAGTTGGGGCAGCCCCAGCATTTT
size: -
J: TRBJ1-5
D: -
V: TRBV20-1

CDR3: CATSRDAPGGAYNEQFF
DNA: TGTGCCACCAGCAGAGATGCGCCCGGGGGCGCTTACAATGAGCAGTTCTTC
size: -
J: TRBJ2-1
D: -
V: TRBV15